The 8 T cell receptor beta chains listed next were all sequenced from one sample in a study of blood T cell repertoires in COVID-19. Sequencing used immunoSEQ multiplex PCR; TCRdb keeps in-frame clones, though not all of them. The repertoire holds around 40,000 clones, with roughly 80% as singletons. The specimen sequenced was peripheral blood. The receptors were sampled from an elderly woman with acute or convalescent COVID-19.

V is TRBV10-3 and J is TRBJ2-2, with TRBD2 identical over 7 bases. CDR3 size: 14 residues. Losses at the gene ends were 11 bases for V and 4 bases for J; bases not matched to a gene: 10. The germline gives CDR1 ENHRY, CDR2 SYGVKD. The CDR3 region is CAARGEGSTGELFF. CDR3 bases: TGTGCCGCCCGGGGGGAGGGGAGCACCGGGGAGCTGTTTTTT.

As concerns this clone: The germline gene is not matched at one end of the junction; a read error may be the cause. The chain links TRBV6-1 to TRBJ1-2; D ambiguous. The CDR3 covers 12 residues. In germline, CDR1 is MNHNS, CDR2 SASEGT. This CDR3 reads CASSDHNSGYTF. The CDR3 region has the DNA TGTGCCAGCAGTGATCATAACTCTGGCTACACCTTC.

This clone has a single count. The V gene is TRBV5-1, the J gene TRBJ1-2, with TRBD1 matching 7 bases. CDR3 length equals 13 residues. Germline V lookup: CDR1 SGHRS, CDR2 YFSETQ. Losses at the gene ends were 0 bases for V and 8 bases for J; bases not matched to a gene: 4. CDR3 bases: TGCGCCAGCAGCTTGGAGGCACAGGGGGGCTACACCTTC. Its translation: CASSLEAQGGYTF.

The rearrangement joins TRBV6-5 to TRBJ1-5; D remains ambiguous. The V gene's germline CDR1 is MNHEY and CDR2 SVGAGI. The length of the CDR3 is 14 residues. Trimming cost V 0 bases and J 4 bases, with 7 bases left between them. The CDR3 coding sequence is TGTGCCAGCAGTTACTCACAGAAAAATCAGCCCCAGCATTTT. This codes for CASSYSQKNQPQHF.

This clone appeared a single time. In nucleotides, the CDR3 is TGTGCCAGCAGCTTCTTAGCGGGTGACGAGCAGTTCTTC. Its translation: CASSFLAGDEQFF. This chain uses TRBV7-6 with TRBJ2-1; 7 positions agree with TRBD2. V was clipped by 3 bases and J by 10 bases; unmatched bases: 6. The germline CDR1 and CDR2 sequences are SGHVS and FNYEAQ. This CDR3 region has 13 residues.

This chain joins TRBV11-3 and TRBJ2-2, with a weak D call TRBD2 (6 bases). V was cut by 5 bases and J by 5 bases, with 18 bases left in between. Germline CDR1 SGHNT, CDR2 YENEEA. The CDR3 loop spans 16 amino acids. The CDR3 protein is CASSPDGRLWTGELFF. The CDR3 nucleotides read TGTGCCAGCAGCCCAGACGGGAGACTGTGGACCGGGGAGCTGTTTTTT. Together with reference TRBV11-3 and TRBJ2-2, the CDR3 gives the full variable domain: EAGVVQSPRYKIIEKKQPVAFWCNPISGHNTLYWYLQNLGQGPELLIRYENEEAVDDSQLPKDRFSAERLKGVDSTLKIQPAELGDSAVYLCASSPDGRLWTGELFFGEGSRLTVL.

The rearrangement links TRBV30 to TRBJ1-2, with a possible D match to TRBD1 (5 bases). Germline CDR1 is GTSNPN and CDR2 is SVGIG (reference sequence). This CDR3 comprises 11 residues. Trimming pared 0 bases from V and 8 bases from J, leaving 7 bases between. CDR3 nucleotides: TGTGCCTGGAGTGTATGGGGCGGCTACACCTTC. This encodes CAWSVWGGYTF.

The chain joins TRBV15 to TRBJ1-1, with D tentatively TRBD1 (5 bases). V lost 1 base, J lost 7 bases, and 7 bases lay in between. Germline-derived CDR1 and CDR2 are LNHNV and YYDKDF (reference sequence). The CDR3 has 12 residues. The CDR3 region has the DNA TGTGCCACCAGCAGAGGACAGCTTGAAGCTTTCTTT. This sequence encodes CATSRGQLEAFF.